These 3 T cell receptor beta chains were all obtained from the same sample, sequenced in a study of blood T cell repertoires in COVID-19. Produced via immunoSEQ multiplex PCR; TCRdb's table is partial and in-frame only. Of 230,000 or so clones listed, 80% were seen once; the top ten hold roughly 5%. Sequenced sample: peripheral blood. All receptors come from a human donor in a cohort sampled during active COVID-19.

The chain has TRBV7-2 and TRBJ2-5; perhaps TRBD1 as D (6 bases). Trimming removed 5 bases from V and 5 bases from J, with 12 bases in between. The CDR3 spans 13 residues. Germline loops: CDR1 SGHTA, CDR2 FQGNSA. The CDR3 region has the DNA TGTGCCAGCAGCCCGTGGGGGCGCGAGACCCAGTACTTC. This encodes CASSPWGRETQYF.

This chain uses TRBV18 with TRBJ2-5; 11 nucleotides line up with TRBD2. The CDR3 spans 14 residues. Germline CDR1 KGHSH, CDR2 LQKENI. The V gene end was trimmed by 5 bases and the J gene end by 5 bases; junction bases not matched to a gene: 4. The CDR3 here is CASSSSGRAETQYF. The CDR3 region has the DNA TGTGCCAGCTCAAGTAGCGGGAGGGCGGAGACCCAGTACTTC.

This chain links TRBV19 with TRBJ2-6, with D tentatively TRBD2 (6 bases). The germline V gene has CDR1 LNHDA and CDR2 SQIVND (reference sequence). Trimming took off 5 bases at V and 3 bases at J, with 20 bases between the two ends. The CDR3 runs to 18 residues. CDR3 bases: TGTGCCAGTAGTGCCGAGGGGACGGGACTTGATGGGGCCAACGTCCTGACTTTC. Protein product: CASSAEGTGLDGANVLTF.